This T cell receptor beta chain was identified in a study of vaccination and CD4 T cells after COVID-19. Whole-study context: Controls used CEFX viral epitopes (positive), HIV-1 Nef peptides (negative), or no peptide.

The CDR3 contains 14 residues. V was cut by 6 bases and J by 0 bases, with 11 bases left in between. Germline-derived CDR1 and CDR2 are SGHDT and YYEEEE. The Oncomine TCR Beta short-read assay was applied to DNA of cultured CD4+ T cells. Someone extracted genomic DNA from cultured CD4+ T cells. TCRdb re-called the PCR reads with MiXCR, one entry per CDR3 protein. There are about 16,000 distinct CDR3 sequences in the sample; approximately 50% occur only once, and over 7% lies in the top ten. Treatment noted: roughly 10-day PBMC culture with coronavirus spike peptide pools or control peptides (ViraFEST assay). Wells that each held 1.5 million to 2 million PBMCs were cultured with approximately 10 IU/ml IL-2 and around 10 ug/ml peptide pools. As to this clonotype: Its specificity is unknown.

What was sequenced was CD4+ T cells from blood, cultured in vitro. The J gene is TRBJ2-3, the V gene TRBV5-6; D might be TRBD1 (6 bases). The source is a human donor who had recovered from COVID-19. The CDR3 sequence: CASNGGTSTDTQYF. The DNA of the CDR3 is TGTGCCAGCAATGGGGGCACTAGCACAGATACGCAGTATTTT.